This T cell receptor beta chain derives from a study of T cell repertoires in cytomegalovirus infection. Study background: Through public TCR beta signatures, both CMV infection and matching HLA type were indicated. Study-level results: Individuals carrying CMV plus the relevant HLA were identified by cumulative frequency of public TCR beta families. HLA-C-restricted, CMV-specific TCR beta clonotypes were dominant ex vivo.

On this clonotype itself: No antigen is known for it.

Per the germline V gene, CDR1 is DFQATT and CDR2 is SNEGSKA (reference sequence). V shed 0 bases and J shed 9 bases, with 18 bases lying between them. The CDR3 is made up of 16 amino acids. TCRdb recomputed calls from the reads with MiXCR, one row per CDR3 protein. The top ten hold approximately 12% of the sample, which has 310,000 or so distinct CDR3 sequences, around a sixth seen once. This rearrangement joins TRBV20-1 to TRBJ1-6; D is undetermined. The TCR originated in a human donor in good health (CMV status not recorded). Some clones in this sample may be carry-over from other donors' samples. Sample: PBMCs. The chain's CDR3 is CSARDSRAGERSPLHF. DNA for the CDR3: TGCAGTGCTAGAGATTCGAGGGCCGGAGAGCGTTCACCCCTCCACTTT.